This T cell receptor beta chain is drawn from a study of control samples from healthy donors and cancer patients. Sequencing used immunoSEQ multiplex PCR; TCRdb keeps in-frame clones, though not all of them. The sample shows some 120,000 clones, roughly 88% of them seen only once. Trimming removed 4 bases at V and 9 bases at J, with 23 bases between. The length of the CDR3 is 16 residues. CDR1 and CDR2 from the germline V gene are SGHVS and FQNEAQ. This clonotype originated in a man aged 45 to 65 in good health. Specimen: blood. The gene calls are TRBV7-8 and TRBJ2-3; possible D gene TRBD1, 5 bases. The CDR3 loop reads CASSSPPDSFGSTQYF. The CDR3 DNA sequence: TGTGCCAGCAGCTCTCCACCCGACAGTTTTGGGTCAACGCAGTATTTT.